This T cell receptor beta chain was profiled in a study of T-cell memory formation after mild COVID-19. Turning to the study itself: TCR clusters were mostly confined to one donor each.

Study conclusions and caveats: Whether second-wave clones peaking at day 37 were SARS-CoV-2 specific went unconfirmed. Contracting clones, day 15 to 85, had balanced CD4/CD8, and later expanders favored CD4+.

In this sample, this clonotype turned up a few times. The antigen is not known. Germline CDR1 is SGHTA and CDR2 is FQGNSA. The CDR3 sequence is 15 residues long. Trimming took off 0 bases at V and 6 bases at J, with 14 bases between the two ends. TCRdb reanalysed the 5' RACE reads using MiXCR and keeps one entry per CDR3 protein. Of about 430,000 distinct CDR3 sequences listed, more than 20% were seen once; the top ten hold 7.5% to 10%. The receptor comes from an adult woman who had mild COVID-19 (a few samples of this study predate the infection). Cell type and time point are not known. The chain couples TRBV7-2 to TRBJ1-2, with TRBD1 as a possible D gene (6 bases). Sample: PBMCs or a T cell subset sorted from them (not recorded which). The CDR3, as DNA: TGTGCCAGCAGCTTAGCTTTCCAGGGGAAGCATGGCTACACCTTC. Its translation is CASSLAFQGKHGYTF.